The TCR beta chain described here comes from a study of blood T cell repertoires in COVID-19. Overall study context: Samples taken during acute and convalescent COVID-19 were collected in the United States, Italy and Spain. PBMCs, B-cell-depleted T cells, or T cells were the source of the cDNA or gDNA that made up the material.

Per the original data handling: Amplification of reference gene primers was used by the study to estimate nucleated cell counts. The repertoire was sequenced with immunoSEQ multiplex PCR; TCRdb's copy has only in-frame clones and lacks some. The V and J calls and clone size were taken over from that table, and D and trimming were inferred from the DNA. The data contain about 80,000 clones, over 70% of them singletons. The CDR3 runs to 16 residues. Germline CDR1 reads SGHTA; CDR2 reads FQGTGA. Deletions cut 2 bases from V and 1 base from J, with 14 bases between. Sample: peripheral blood. The receptor was isolated from a man at least 80 years old with acute or convalescent COVID-19. The J gene is TRBJ2-5, the V gene TRBV7-3; the D gene is possibly TRBD1 (7 bases). The CDR3 region is CASSLGGTVGQETQYF. The CDR3 bases are TGTGCCAGCAGCTTAGGGGGGACAGTCGGCCAAGAGACCCAGTACTTC.